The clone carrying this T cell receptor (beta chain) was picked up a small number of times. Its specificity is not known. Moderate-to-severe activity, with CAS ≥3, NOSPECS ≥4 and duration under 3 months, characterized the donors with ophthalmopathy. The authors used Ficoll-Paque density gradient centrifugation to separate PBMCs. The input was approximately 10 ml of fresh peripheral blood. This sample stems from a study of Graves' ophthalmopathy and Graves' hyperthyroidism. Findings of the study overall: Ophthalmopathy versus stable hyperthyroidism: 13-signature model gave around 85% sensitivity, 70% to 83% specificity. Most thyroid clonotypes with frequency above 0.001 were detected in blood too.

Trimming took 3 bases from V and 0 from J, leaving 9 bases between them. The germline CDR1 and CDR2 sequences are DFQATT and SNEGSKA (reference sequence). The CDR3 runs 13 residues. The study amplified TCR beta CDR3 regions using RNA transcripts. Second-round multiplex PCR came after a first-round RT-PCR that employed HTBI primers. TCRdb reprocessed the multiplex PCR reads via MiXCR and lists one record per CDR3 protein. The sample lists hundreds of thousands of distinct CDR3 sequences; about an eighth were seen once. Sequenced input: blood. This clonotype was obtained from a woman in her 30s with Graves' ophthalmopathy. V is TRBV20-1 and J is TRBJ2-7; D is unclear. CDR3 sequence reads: CSASRPSSYEQYF. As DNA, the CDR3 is TGCAGTGCTAGTCGCCCAAGCTCCTACGAGCAGTACTTC.